Only a few counts were recorded for the clone carrying this T cell receptor (beta chain). These data originate in a study of T-cell reconstitution after alpha-beta-depleted transplantation in children. Unique molecular identifiers were incorporated when the TCRbeta library was constructed. TCRdb independently ran MiXCR on the PCR reads; one entry per CDR3 protein. The sample contains about 580,000 distinct CDR3 sequences, over 25% of which appear only once. The trim removed 5 bases at V and 5 bases at J, leaving 7 bases unmatched. The CDR3 runs 14 residues. Germline CDR1 and CDR2: WSHSY and SAAADI. The chain recombines TRBV10-2 with TRBJ1-2; 8 nucleotides agree with TRBD1. The source is a boy younger than two with Wiskott-Aldrich syndrome, due to receive a stem cell transplant. This material consisted of PBMCs, taken before TCRalphabeta/CD19-depleted stem cell transplant. CDR3 DNA: TGCGCCAGCAGTTATCAGGGGGCGGGTTATGGCTACACCTTC. This translates into CASSYQGAGYGYTF.